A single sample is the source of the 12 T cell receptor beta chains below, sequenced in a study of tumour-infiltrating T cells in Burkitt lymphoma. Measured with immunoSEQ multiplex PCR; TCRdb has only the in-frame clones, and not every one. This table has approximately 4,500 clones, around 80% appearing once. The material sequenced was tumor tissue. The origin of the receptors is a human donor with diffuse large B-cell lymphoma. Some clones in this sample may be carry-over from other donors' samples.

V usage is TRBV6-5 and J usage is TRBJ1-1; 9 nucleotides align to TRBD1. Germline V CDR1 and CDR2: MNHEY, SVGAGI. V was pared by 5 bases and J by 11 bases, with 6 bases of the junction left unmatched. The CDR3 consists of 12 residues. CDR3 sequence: CASSRPQGAAFF. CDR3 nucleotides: TGTGCCAGCAGTAGGCCACAGGGGGCGGCTTTCTTT.

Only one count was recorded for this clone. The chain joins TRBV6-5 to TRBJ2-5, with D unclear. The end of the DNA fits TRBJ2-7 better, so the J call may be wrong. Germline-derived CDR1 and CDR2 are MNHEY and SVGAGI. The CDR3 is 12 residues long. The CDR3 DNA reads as TGTGCCAGCAGCCCAGGAGTACCCGAGCAGTACTTC. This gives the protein CASSPGVPEQYF.

The CDR3 region has the DNA TGTGCCAGCAGGGGGCTAGCGGATACGCAGTATTTT. Protein sequence: CASRGLADTQYF. The chain is built from TRBV2 and TRBJ2-3; perhaps TRBD2 as D (6 bases). Trimming stripped 6 bases from V and 6 bases from J, with 10 bases between. This CDR3 region has 12 residues. Looked up from germline, CDR1 is SNHLY and CDR2 is FYNNEI. The full variable domain, with the rest looked up from reference TRBV2 and TRBJ2-3, is EPEVTQTPSHQVTQMGQEVILRCVPISNHLYFYWYRQILGQKVEFLVSFYNNEISEKSEIFDDQFSVERPDGSNFTLKIRSTKLEDSAMYFCASRGLADTQYFGPGTRLTVL.

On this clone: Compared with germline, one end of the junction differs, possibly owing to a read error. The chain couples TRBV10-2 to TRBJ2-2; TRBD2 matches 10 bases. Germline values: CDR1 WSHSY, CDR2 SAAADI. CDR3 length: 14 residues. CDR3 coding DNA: TGCGCCTGCAGCTCTAGCGGGAGTGGCGGGGAGCTGTTTTTT. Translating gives CACSSSGSGGELFF.

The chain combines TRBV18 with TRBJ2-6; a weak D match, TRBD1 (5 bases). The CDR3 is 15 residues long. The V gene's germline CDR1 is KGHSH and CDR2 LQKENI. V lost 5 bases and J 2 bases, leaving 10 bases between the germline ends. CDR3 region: CASSAGSTGANVLTF. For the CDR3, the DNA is TGTGCCAGCTCAGCAGGGTCGACTGGGGCCAACGTCCTGACTTTC.

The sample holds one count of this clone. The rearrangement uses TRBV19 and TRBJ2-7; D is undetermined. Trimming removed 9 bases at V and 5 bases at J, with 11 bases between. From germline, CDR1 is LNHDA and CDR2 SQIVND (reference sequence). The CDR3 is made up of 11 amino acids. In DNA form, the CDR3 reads TGTGCCAGCAGAAACTTCGACGAGCAGTACTTC. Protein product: CASRNFDEQYF.

CDR3 residues: CSARDIREQYF. The CDR3 DNA reads as TGCAGTGCTAGAGATATACGGGAGCAGTACTTC. The chain uses TRBV20-1 and TRBJ2-7, with D hard to call. The CDR3 is made up of 11 amino acids. The germline CDR1 and CDR2 sequences are DFQATT and SNEGSKA (reference sequence). The ends were cut back, 0 bases at V and 7 bases at J, with 7 bases in the middle.

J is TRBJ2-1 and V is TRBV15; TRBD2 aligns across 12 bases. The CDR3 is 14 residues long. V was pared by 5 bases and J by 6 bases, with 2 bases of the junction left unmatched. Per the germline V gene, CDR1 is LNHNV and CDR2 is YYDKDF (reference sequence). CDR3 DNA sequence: TGTGCCACCAGCCCGGGACTAGCGGGCAATGAGCAGTTCTTC. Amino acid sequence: CATSPGLAGNEQFF.

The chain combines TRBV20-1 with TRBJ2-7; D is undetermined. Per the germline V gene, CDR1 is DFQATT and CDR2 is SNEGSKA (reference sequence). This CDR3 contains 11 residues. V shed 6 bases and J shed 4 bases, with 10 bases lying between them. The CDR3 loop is CSAWVRYEQYF. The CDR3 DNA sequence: TGCAGTGCGTGGGTAAGGTACGAGCAGTACTTC.

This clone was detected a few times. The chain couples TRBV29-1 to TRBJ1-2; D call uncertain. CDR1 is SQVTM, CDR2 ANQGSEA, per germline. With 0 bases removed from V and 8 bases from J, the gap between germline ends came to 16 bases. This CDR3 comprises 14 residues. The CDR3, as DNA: TGCAGCGTTGAAGATGCCGGACTTAAGGAAGGCTACACCTTC. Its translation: CSVEDAGLKEGYTF.

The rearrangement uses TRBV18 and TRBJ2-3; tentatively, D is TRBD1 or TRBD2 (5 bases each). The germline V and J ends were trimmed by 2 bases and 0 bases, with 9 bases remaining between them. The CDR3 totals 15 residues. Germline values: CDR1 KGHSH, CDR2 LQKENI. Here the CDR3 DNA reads TGTGCCAGCTCACCATGGGGCGGGAGCACAGATACGCAGTATTTT. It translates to CASSPWGGSTDTQYF.

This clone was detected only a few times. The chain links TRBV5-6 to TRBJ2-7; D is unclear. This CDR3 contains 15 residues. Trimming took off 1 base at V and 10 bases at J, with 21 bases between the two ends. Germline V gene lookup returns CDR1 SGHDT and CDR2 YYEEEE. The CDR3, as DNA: TGTGCCAGCAGCTTGTCCTGGGGTCAGAAGATAGAACAGTACTTC. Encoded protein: CASSLSWGQKIEQYF. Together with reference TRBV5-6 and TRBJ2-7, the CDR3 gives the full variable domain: DAGVTQSPTHLIKTRGQQVTLRCSPKSGHDTVSWYQQALGQGPQFIFQYYEEEERQRGNFPDRFSGHQFPNYSSELNVNALLLGDSALYLCASSLSWGQKIEQYFGPGTRLTVT.